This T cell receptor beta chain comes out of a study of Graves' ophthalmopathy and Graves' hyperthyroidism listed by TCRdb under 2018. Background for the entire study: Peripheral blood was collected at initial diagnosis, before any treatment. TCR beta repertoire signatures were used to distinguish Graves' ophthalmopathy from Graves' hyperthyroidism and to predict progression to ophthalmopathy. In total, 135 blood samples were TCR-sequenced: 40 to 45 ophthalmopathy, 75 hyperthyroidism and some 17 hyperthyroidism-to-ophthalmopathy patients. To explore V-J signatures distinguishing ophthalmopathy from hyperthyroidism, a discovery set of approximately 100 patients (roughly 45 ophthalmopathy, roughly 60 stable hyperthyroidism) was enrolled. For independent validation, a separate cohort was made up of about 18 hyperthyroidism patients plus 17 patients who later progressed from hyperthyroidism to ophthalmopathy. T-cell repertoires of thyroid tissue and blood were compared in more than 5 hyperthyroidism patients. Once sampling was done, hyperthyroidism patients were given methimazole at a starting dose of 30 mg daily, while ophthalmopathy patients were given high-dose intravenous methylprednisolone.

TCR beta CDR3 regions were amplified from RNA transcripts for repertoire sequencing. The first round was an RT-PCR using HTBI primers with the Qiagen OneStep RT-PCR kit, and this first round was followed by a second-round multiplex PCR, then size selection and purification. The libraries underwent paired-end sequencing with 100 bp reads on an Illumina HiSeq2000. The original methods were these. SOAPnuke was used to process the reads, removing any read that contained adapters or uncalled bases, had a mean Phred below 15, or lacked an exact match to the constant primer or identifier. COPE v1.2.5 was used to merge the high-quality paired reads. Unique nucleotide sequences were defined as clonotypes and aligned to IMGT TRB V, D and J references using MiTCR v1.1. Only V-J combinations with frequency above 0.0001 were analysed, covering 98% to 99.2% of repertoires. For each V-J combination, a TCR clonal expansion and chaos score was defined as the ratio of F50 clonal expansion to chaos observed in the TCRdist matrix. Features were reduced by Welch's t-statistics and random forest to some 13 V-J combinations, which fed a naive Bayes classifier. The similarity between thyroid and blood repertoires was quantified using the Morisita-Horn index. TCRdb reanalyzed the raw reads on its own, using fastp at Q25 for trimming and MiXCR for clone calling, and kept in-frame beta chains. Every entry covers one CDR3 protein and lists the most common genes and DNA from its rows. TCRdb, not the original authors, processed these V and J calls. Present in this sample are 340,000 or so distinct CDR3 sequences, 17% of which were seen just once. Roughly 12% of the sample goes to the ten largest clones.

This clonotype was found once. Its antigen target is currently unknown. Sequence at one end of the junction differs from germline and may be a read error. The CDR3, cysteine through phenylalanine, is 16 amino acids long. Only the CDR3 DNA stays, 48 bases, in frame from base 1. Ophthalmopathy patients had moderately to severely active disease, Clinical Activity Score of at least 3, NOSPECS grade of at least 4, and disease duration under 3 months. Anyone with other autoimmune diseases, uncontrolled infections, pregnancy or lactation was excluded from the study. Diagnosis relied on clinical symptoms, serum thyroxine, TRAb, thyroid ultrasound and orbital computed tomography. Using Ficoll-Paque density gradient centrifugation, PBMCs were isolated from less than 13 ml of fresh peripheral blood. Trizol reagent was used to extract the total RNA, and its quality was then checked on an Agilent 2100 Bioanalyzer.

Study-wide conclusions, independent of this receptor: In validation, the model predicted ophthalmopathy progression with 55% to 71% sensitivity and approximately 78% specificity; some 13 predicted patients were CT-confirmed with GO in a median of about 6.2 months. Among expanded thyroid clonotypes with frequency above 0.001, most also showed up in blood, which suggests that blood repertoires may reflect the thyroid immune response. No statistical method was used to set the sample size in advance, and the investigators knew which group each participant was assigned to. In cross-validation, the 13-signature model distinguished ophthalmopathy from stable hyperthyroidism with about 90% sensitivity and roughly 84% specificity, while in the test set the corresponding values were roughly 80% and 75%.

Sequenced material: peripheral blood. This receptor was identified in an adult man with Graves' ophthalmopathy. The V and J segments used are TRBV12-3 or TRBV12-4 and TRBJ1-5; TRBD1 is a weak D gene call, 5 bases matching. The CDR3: CASSLVQAAMNQPQRF. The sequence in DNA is TGTGCCAGCAGTCTCGTACAGGCGGCCATGAATCAGCCCCAGCGTTTT.